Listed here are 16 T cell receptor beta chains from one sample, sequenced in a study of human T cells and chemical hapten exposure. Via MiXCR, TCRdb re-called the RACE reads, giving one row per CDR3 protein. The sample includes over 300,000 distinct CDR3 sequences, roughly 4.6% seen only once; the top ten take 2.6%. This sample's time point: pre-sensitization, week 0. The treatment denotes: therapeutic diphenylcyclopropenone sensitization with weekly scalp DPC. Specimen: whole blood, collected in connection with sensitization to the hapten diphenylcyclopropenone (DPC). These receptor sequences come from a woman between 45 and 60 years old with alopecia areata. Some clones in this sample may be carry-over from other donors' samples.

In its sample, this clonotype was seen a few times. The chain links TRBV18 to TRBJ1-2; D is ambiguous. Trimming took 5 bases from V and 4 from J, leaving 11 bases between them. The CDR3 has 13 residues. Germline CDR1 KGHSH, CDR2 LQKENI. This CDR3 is CASSGLSSYGYTF. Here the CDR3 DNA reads TGTGCCAGCTCAGGCCTCTCTAGCTATGGCTACACCTTC.

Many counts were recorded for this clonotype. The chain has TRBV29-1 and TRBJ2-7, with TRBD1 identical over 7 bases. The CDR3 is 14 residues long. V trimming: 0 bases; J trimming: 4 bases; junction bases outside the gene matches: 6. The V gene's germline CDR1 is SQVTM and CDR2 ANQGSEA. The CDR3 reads CSVEETGKAYEQYF. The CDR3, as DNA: TGCAGCGTTGAAGAGACAGGGAAAGCATACGAGCAGTACTTC.

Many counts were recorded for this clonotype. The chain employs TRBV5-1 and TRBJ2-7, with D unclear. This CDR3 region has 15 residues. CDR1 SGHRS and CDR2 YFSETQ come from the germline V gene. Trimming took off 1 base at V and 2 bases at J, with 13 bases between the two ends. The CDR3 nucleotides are TGCGCCAGCAGCTTGAGGCAAGACCTCCCCTACGAGCAGTACTTC. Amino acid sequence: CASSLRQDLPYEQYF.

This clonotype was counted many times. The CDR3 loop is CSTKPGGDTQYF. The CDR3 nucleotides read TGCAGCACCAAGCCAGGGGGGGATACGCAGTATTTT. This sequence joins TRBV29-1 and TRBJ2-3, with a weak D call TRBD1 (7 bases). The CDR3 loop spans 12 amino acids. Germline CDR1 reads SQVTM; CDR2 reads ANQGSEA. V shed 8 bases and J shed 6 bases, with 15 bases lying between them.

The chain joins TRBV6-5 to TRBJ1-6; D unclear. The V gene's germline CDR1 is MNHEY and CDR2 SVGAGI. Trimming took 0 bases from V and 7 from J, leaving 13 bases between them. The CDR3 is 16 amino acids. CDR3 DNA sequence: TGTGCCAGCAGTTACTCGATCCGGAGCTCCAATTCACCCCTCCACTTT. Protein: CASSYSIRSSNSPLHF.

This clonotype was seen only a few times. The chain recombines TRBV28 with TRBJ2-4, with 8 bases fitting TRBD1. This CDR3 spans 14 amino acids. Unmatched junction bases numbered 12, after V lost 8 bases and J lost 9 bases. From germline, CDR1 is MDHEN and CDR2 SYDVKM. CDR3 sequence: CASLSTGGRGIQYF. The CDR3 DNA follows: TGTGCCAGCCTTTCTACAGGGGGTAGAGGCATTCAGTACTTC.

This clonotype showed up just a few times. DNA of the CDR3: TGTGCCAGCAGTAAAATTTTAGCGGGAGGGTACGATACGCAGTATTTT. Translating gives CASSKILAGGYDTQYF. This sequence joins TRBV6-1 and TRBJ2-3, with TRBD2 identical over 11 bases. There are 16 residues in the CDR3. From germline, CDR1 is MNHNS and CDR2 SASEGT. V trimming: 5 bases; J trimming: 6 bases; junction bases outside the gene matches: 10.

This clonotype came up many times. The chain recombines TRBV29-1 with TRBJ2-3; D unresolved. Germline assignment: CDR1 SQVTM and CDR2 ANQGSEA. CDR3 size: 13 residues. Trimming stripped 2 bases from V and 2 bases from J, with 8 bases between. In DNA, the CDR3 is TGCAGCGTTGAATATCGGTCCACAGATACGCAGTATTTT. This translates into CSVEYRSTDTQYF.

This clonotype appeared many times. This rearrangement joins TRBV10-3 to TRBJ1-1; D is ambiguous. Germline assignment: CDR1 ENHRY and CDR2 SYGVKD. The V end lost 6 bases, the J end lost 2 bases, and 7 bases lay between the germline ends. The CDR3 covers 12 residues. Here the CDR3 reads CAIRDPNTEAFF. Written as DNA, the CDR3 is TGTGCCATCAGGGACCCAAACACTGAAGCTTTCTTT.

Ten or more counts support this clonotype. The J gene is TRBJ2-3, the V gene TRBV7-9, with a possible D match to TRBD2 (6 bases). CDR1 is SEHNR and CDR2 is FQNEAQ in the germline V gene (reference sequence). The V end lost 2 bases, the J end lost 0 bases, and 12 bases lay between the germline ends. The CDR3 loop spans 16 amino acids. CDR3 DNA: TGTGCCAGCAGCTTAACGGCGGGACCCAGCACAGATACGCAGTATTTT. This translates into CASSLTAGPSTDTQYF.

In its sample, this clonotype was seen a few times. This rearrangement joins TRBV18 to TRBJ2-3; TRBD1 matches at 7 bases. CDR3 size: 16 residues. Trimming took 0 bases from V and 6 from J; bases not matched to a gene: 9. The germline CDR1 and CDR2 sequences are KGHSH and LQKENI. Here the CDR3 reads CASSPPGQVRVDTQYF. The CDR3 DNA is TGTGCCAGCTCACCACCTGGACAGGTGAGAGTGGATACGCAGTATTTT.

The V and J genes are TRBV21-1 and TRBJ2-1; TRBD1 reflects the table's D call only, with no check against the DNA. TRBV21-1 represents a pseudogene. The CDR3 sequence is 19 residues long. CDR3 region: CALNRRRNGGYQGAGEQFF. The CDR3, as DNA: TGTGCCCTCAACCGCCGGAGGAATGGTGGTTACCAGGGTGCGGGTGAGCAGTTCTTC.

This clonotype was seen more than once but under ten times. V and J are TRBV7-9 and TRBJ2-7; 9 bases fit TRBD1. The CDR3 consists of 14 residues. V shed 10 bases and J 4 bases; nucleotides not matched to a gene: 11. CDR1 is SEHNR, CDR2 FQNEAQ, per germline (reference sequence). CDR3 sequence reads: CATSSRDREYEQYF. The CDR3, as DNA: TGTGCCACTTCGAGCCGGGACAGGGAGTACGAGCAGTACTTC.

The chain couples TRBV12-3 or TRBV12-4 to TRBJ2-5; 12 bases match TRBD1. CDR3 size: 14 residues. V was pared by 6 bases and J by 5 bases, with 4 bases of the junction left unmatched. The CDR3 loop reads CASRGTGGAETQYF. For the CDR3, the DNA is TGTGCCAGCAGGGGGACAGGGGGCGCCGAGACCCAGTACTTC.

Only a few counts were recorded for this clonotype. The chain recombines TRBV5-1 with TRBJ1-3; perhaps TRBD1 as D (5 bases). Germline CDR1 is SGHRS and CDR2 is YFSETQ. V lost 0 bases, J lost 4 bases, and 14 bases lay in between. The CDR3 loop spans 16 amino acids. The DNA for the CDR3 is TGCGCCAGCAGCTTGGGGGACCGACCTCGAGGAAACACCATATATTTT. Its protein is CASSLGDRPRGNTIYF. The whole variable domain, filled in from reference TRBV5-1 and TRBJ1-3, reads KAGVTQTPRYLIKTRGQQVTLSCSPISGHRSVSWYQQTPGQGLQFLFEYFSETQRNKGNFPGRFSGRQFSNSRSEMNVSTLELGDSALYLCASSLGDRPRGNTIYFGEGSWLTVV.

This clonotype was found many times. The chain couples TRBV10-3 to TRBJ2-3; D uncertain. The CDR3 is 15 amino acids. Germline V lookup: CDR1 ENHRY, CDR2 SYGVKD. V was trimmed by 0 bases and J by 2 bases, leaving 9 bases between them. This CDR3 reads CAISESDRPTDTQYF. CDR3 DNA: TGTGCCATCAGTGAGTCGGACCGCCCCACAGATACGCAGTATTTT.